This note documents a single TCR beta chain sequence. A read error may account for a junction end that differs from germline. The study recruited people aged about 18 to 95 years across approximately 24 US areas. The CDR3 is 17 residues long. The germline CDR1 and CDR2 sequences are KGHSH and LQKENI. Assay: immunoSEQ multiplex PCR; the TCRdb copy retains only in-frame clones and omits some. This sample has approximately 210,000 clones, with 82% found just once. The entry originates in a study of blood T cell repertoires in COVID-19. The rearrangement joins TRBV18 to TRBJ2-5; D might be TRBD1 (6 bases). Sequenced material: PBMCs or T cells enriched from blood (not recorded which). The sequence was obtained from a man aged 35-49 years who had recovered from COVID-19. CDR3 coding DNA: TGTGCCAGCTCAATCTTAGGGGGAAGGCTATCAAGAGAGGCCCAGTACTTC. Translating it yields CASSILGGRLSREAQYF.